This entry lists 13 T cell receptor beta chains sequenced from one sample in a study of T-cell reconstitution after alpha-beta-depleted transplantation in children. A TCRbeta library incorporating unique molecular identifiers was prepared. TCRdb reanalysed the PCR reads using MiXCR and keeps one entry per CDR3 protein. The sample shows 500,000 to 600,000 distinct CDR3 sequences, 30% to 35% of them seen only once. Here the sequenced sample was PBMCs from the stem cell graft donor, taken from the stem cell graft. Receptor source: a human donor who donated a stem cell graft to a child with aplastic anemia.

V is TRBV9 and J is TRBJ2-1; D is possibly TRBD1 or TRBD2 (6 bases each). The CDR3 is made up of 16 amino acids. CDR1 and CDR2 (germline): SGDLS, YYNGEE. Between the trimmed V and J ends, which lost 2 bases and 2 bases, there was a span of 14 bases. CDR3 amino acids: CASSVLGGRTYNEQFF. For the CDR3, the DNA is TGTGCCAGCAGCGTCCTGGGGGGCCGTACCTACAATGAGCAGTTCTTC.

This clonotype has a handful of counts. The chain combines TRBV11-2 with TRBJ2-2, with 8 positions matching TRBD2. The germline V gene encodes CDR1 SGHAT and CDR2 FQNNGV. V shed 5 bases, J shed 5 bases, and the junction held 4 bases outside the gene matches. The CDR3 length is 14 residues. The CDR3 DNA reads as TGTGCCAGCAGCGCCTCGGGGGGGACCGGGGAGCTGTTTTTT. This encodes CASSASGGTGELFF.

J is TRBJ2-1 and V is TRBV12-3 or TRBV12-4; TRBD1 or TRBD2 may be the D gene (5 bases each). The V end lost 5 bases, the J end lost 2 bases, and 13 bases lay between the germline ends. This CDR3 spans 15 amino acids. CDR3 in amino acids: CASSLGPIPYNEQFF. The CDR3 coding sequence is TGTGCCAGCAGTCTGGGACCGATTCCCTACAATGAGCAGTTCTTC.

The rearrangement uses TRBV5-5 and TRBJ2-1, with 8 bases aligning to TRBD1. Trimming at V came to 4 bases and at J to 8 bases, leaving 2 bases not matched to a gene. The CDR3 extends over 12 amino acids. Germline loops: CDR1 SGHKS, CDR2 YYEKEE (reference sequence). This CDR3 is CASSLRGHEQFF. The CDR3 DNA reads TGTGCCAGCAGCCTCAGGGGGCATGAGCAGTTCTTC.

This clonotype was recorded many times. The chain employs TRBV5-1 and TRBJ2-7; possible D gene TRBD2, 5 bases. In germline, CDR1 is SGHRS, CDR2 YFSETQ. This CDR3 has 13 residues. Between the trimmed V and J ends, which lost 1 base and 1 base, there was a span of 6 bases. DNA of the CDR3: TGCGCCAGCAGCTTGACTAGTTCCTACGAGCAGTACTTC. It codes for CASSLTSSYEQYF.

CDR3 in amino acids: CASSTAGTGGDTQYF. In nucleotides, the CDR3 is TGTGCCAGCAGCACAGCCGGGACAGGGGGAGATACGCAGTATTTT. The chain couples TRBV7-2 to TRBJ2-3, with 11 bases aligning to TRBD1. The ends lost 5 bases at V and 5 bases at J; junction bases unmatched: 6. This CDR3 is built from 15 residues. CDR1 is SGHTA and CDR2 is FQGNSA in the germline V gene.

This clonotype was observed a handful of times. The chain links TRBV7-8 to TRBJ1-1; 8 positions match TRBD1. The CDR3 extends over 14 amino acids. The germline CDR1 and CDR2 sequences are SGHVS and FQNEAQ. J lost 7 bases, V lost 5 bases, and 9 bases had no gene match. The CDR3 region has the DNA TGTGCCAGCAGCCGATACGGGACAGGTCTTGAAGCTTTCTTT. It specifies CASSRYGTGLEAFF.

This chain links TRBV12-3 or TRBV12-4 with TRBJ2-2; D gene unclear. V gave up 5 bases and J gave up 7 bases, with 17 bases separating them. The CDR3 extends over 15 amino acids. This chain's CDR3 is CASSGPGRANGELFF. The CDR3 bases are TGTGCCAGCAGTGGACCAGGAAGGGCTAACGGGGAGCTGTTTTTT.

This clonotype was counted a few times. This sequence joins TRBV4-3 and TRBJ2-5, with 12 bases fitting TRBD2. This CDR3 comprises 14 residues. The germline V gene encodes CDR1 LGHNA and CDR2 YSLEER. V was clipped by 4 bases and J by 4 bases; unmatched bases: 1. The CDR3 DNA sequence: TGCGCCAGCAGCCCTAGCGGGAGGGGAGAGACCCAGTACTTC. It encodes CASSPSGRGETQYF.

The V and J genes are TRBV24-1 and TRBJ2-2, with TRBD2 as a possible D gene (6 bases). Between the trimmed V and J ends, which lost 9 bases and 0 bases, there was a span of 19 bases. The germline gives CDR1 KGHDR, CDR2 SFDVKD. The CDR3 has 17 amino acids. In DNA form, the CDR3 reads TGTGCCACCGGTCCCGAAGGAGGGGCGCCGAACACCGGGGAGCTGTTTTTT. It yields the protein CATGPEGGAPNTGELFF.

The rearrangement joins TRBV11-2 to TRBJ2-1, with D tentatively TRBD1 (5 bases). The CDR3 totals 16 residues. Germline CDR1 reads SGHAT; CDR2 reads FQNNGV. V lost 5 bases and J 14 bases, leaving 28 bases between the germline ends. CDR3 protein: CASSPRTSSFVLGKFF. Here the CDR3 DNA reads TGTGCCAGCAGCCCCCGGACAAGCTCGTTTGTTTTGGGCAAGTTCTTC.

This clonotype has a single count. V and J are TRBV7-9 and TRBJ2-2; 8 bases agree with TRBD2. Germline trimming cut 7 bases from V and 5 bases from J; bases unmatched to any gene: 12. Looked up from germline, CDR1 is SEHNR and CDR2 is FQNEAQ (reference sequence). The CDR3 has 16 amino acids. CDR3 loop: CASNPLAGPGTGELFF. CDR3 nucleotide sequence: TGTGCCAGCAACCCTTTAGCGGGGCCCGGAACCGGGGAGCTGTTTTTT.

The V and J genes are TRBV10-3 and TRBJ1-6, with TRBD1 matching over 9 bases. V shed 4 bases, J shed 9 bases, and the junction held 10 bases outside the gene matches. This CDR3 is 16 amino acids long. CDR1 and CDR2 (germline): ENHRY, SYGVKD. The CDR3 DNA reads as TGTGCCATCAGTGGAACTACCGGGACAGGGCGTTCACCCCTCCACTTT. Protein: CAISGTTGTGRSPLHF.